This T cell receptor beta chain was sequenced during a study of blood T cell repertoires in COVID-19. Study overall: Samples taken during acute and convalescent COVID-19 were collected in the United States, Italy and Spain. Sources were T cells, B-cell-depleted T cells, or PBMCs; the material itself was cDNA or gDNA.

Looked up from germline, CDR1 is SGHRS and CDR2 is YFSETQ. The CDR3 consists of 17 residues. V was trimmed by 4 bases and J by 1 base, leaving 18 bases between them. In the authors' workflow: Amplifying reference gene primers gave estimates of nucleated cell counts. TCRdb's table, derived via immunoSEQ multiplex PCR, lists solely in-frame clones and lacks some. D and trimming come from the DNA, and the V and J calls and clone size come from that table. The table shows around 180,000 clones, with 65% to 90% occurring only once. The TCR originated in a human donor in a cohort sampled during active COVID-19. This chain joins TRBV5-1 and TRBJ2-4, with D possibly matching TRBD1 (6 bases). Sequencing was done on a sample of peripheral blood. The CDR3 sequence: CASSKKITGTAKNIQYF. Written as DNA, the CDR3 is TGCGCCAGCAGCAAGAAAATTACAGGGACGGCCAAAAACATTCAGTACTTC.